This T cell receptor (beta chain) emerged from a study of a mutant IDH1 vaccine in newly diagnosed glioma (dated by TCRdb to about 2021). About the investigation overall: Vaccination started 4-6 weeks after radiotherapy alone, or was given together with temozolomide cycles in the groups whose treatment included chemotherapy. Of the 25 to 35 treated patients, 62.5% were male and around 38% were female, and a mean age of roughly 40 years was recorded. Before enrollment, patients had received standard therapy of radiotherapy alone, temozolomide alone, or radiochemotherapy with temozolomide; most received the combination. For exploratory analyses, about 25 treated patients had longitudinal TCRB deep sequencing done wherever samples were available. Six visits were used for peripheral blood collection: V03 (baseline), V05, V07, V10, V12 and V13. Visit V12 was the week-35 safety follow-up and visit V13 was the week-47 end of study. What the authors observed across the whole study: No apparent relationship was observed between pseudoprogression and alterations in the top peripheral T cell clonotypes detected by TCRB sequencing. Selection of PBMC samples for TCRB deep sequencing was based on availability. The authors stated that sample limitations prevented analyses of patient blood samples from being reproduced. Immune responses induced by the vaccine were seen in approximately 92% of patients across multiple MHC alleles.

In regard to this clone: No antigen is known for it. Base quality data are lacking; no much larger clone is found one base away.

V and J lose 6 bases and 3 bases, and a span of 12 bases separates them. Taken from cysteine to phenylalanine, the CDR3 has 14 residues. Just CDR3 DNA is preserved here, 42 bases in frame from base 1. Reading the germline V gene (reference sequence) gives CDR1 MNHEY and CDR2 SMNVEV. Sample time point, as interpreted from the label and publication: week 35, safety follow-up. Each vaccine dose was 300 ug of a 20-mer mutant IDH1 peptide in Montanide, given subcutaneously with topical imiquimod. Patients received eight vaccinations in weeks 1, 3, 5, 7, 11, 15, 19 and 23, corresponding to visits V03 through V10. The donors had newly diagnosed IDH1-mutant astrocytomas of WHO grade 3 or 4 that showed loss of nuclear ATRX. The samples were drawn from NOA16, a multicentre, single-arm, open-label phase I trial in Germany that tested a mutant IDH1 peptide vaccine in humans for the first time. Genomic DNA for TCRB sequencing was extracted from EDTA blood using the DNeasy Blood and Tissue Kit.

The library was generated by the immunoSEQ multiplex PCR assay. The hsTCRB Kit was used according to the manufacturer's protocol to amplify rearranged TCR beta chain sequences. Sequencing of TCRB libraries was carried out on an Illumina MiSeq. Under the source paper's analysis protocol: The proprietary platform of the kit vendor was used for demultiplexing, trimming and gene mapping. Held by TCRdb, this immuneACCESS table contains in-frame sequences only and omits some clones. Under half of the omission traces to an unresolved V gene where checked; the cause of the rest is unknown. V and J calls and clone size come straight from that table; D and trimming were deduced from the DNA. Within this sample are roughly 60,000 clones, with 60% to 75% of them counted one time only. The ten biggest clones cover 4.7% of the sample.

The chain employs TRBV27 and TRBJ1-5; a tentative D match to TRBD1 spans 6 bases. This receptor was obtained from a man aged 50 or older with glioma. The source was PBMCs, collected from a glioma patient whose treatment included an IDH1 peptide vaccine. CDR3 region: CASSPGQYNQPQHF. The DNA reads TGTGCCAGCAGCCCAGGACAGTACAATCAGCCCCAGCATTTT.